This TCR beta chain is from a study of T cell repertoires in cytomegalovirus infection. Study information: Public TCR beta signatures marked donors with CMV infection and the matching HLA. Study-level results: People with CMV and the relevant HLA were identified by cumulative public TCR beta family frequency. HLA-C-restricted TCR beta clonotypes specific for CMV led the ex vivo response.

TCRdb called the reads again in MiXCR, with one record for every CDR3 protein. The sample includes 830,000 or so distinct CDR3 sequences, 30% to 35% seen only once; the top ten take approximately 13%. This clonotype was seen a few times. Its antigen remains unidentified. V lost 2 bases to trimming and J lost 6 bases, with 16 bases between them. CDR1 LNHDA and CDR2 SQIVND come from the germline V gene (reference sequence). This CDR3 has 15 amino acids. The starting material was cultured CD8+ T cells from PBMCs, obtained from culture after CMV antigen stimulation. This TCR was recovered from a human donor in good health (CMV status not recorded). Some clones in this sample may be carry-over from other donors' samples. The chain recombines TRBV19 with TRBJ1-2, with a weak D call TRBD1 (5 bases). The CDR3 region has the DNA TGTGCCAGTAGTATATCCCCCGGGGGGATCGATGGCTACACCTTC. Encoded protein: CASSISPGGIDGYTF.